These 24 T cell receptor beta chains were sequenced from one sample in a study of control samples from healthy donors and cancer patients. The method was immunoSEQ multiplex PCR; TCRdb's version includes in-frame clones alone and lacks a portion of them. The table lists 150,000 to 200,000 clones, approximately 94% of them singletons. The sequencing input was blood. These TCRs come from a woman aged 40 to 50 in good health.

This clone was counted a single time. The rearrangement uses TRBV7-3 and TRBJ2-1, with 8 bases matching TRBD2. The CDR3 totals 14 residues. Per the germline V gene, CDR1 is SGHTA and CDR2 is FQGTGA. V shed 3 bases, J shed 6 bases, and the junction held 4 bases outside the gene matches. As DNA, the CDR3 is TGTGCCAGCAGCTTCAGCGGGAGTGGCAATGAGCAGTTCTTC. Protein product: CASSFSGSGNEQFF.

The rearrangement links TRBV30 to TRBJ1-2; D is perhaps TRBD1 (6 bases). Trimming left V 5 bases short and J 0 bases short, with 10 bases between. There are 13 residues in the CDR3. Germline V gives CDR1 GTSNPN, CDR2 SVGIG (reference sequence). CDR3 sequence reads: CAWGGGANYGYTF. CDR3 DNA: TGTGCCTGGGGAGGGGGTGCTAACTATGGCTACACCTTC.

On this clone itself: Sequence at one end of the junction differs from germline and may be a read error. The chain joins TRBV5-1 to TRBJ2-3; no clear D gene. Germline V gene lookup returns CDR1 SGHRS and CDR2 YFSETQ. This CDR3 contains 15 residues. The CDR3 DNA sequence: TGCGCCAGCAGGTTGGGCCCGCCGAACACAGATACGCAGTATTTT. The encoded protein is CASRLGPPNTDTQYF.

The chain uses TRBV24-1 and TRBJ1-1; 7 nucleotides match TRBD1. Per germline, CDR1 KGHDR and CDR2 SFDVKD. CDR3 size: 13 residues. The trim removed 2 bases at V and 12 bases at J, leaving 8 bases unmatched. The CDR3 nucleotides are TGTGCCACCAGTGATTCCCCGACAGGGAGCACTTTCTTT. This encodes CATSDSPTGSTFF.

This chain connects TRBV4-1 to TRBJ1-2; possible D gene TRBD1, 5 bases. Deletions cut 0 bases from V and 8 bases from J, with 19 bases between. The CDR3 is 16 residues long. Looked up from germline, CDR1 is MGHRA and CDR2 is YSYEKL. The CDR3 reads CASSQDPRPGLVGYTF. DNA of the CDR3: TGCGCCAGCAGCCAAGATCCCAGACCGGGGCTAGTCGGCTACACCTTC.

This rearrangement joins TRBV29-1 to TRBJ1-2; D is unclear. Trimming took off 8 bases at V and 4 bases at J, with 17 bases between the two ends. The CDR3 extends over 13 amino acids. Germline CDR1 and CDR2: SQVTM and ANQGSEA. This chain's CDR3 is CSPLTSTIYGYTF. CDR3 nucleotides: TGCAGCCCTCTGACTTCGACCATCTATGGCTACACCTTC.

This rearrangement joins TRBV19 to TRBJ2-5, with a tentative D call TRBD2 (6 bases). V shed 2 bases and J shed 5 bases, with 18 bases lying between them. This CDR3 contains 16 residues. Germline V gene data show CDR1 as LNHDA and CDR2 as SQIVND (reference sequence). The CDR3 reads CASSILGVGGPETQYF. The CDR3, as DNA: TGTGCCAGTAGTATATTGGGCGTGGGAGGCCCCGAGACCCAGTACTTC.

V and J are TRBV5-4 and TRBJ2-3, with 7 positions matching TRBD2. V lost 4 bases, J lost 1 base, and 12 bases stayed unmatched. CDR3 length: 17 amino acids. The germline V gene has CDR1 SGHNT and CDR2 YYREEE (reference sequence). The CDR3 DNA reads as TGTGCCAGCAGCCCGGCCGGGGCGGGGGAGGGCACAGATACGCAGTATTTT. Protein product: CASSPAGAGEGTDTQYF.

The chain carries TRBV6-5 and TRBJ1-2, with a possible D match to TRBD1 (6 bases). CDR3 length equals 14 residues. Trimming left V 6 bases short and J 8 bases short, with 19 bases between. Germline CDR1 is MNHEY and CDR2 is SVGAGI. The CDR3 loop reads CASRFRGEKGGYTF. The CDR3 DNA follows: TGTGCCAGCAGGTTCAGGGGTGAGAAGGGGGGCTACACCTTC.

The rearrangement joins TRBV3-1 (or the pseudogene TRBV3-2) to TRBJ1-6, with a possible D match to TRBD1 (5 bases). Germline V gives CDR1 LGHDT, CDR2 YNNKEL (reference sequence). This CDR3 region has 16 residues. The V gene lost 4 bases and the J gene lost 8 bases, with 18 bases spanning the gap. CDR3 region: CASSLLAIDSDSPLHF. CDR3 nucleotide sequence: TGTGCCAGCAGCCTACTCGCTATCGACAGTGATTCACCCCTCCACTTT.

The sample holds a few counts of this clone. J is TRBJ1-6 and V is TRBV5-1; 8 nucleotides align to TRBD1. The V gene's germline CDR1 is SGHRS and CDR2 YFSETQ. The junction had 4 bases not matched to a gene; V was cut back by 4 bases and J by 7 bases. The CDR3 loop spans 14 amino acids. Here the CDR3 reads CASSTGGYNSPLHF. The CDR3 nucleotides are TGCGCCAGCAGCACAGGGGGGTACAATTCACCCCTCCACTTT.

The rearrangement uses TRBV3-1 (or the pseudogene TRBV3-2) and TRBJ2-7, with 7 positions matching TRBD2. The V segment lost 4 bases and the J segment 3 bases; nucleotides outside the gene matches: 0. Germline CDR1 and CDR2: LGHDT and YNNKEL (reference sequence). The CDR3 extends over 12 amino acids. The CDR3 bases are TGTGCCAGCAGCCCGGGGGGCTACGAGCAGTACTTC. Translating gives CASSPGGYEQYF.

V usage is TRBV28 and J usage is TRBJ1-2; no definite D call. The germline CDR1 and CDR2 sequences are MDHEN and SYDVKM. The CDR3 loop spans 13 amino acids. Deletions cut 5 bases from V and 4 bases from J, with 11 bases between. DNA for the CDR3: TGTGCCAGCAGTGCCCCCGAGGGCTATGGCTACACCTTC. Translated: CASSAPEGYGYTF.

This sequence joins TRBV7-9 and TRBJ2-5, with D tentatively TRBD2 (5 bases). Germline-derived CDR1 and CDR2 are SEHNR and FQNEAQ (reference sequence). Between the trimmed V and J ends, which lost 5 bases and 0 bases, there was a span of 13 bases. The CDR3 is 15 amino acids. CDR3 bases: TGTGCCAGCAGCCCCCGGCGGGTTAACCAAGAGACCCAGTACTTC. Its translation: CASSPRRVNQETQYF.

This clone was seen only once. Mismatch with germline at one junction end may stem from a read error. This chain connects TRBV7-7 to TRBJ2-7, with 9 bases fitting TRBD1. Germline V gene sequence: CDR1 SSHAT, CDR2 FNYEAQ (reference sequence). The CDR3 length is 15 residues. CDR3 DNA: TGTGCTAGCAGCTTATCCCCGGACAGGGGCTACGAGCAGTACTTC. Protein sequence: CASSLSPDRGYEQYF.

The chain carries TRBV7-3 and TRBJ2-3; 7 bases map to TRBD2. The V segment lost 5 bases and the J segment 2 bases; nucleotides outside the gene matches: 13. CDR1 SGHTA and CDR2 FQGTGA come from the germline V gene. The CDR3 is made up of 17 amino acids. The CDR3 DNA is TGTGCCAGCAGCCTTAACGGGGGGACCATTTTCACAGATACGCAGTATTTT. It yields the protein CASSLNGGTIFTDTQYF.

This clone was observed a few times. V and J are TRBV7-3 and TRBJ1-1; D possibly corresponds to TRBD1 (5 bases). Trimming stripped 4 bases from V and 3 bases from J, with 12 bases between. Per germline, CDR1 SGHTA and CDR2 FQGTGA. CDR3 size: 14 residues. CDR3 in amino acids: CASSSRGGYTEAFF. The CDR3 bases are TGTGCCAGCAGCTCCCGCGGGGGGTACACTGAAGCTTTCTTT.

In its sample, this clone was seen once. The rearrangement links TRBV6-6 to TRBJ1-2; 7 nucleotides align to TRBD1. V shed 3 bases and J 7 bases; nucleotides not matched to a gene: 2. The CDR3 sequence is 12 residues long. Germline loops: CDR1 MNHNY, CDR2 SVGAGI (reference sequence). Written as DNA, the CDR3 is TGTGCCAGCAGTTATCAGGGGGGTGGCTACACCTTC. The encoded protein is CASSYQGGGYTF.

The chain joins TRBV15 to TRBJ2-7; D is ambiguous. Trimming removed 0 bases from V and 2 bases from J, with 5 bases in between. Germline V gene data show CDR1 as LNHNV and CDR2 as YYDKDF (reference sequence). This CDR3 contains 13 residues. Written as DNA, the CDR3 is TGTGCCACCAGCAGAGATCTGACCTACGAGCAGTACTTC. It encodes CATSRDLTYEQYF. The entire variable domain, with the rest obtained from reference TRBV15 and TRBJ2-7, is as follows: DAMVIQNPRYQVTQFGKPVTLSCSQTLNHNVMYWYQQKSSQAPKLLFHYYDKDFNNEADTPDNFQSRRPNTSFCFLDIRSPGLGDTAMYLCATSRDLTYEQYFGPGTRLTVT.

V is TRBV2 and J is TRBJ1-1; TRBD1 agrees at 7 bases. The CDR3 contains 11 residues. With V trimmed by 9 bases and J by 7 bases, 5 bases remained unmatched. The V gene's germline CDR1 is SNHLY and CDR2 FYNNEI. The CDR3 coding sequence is TGTGCCAGAGTGGGGGACAGTGAAGCTTTCTTT. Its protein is CARVGDSEAFF.

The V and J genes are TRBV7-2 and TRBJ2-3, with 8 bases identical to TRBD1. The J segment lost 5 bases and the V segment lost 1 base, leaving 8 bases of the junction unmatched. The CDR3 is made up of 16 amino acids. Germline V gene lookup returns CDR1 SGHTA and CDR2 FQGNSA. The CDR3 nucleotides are TGTGCCAGCAGCTTAGAGCCGGCAGGGGGCAGAGATACGCAGTATTTT. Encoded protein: CASSLEPAGGRDTQYF.

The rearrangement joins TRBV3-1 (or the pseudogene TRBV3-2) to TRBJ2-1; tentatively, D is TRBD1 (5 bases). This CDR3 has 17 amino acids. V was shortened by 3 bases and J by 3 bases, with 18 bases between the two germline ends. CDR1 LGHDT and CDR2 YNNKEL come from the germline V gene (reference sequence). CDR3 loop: CASSHARTPILYNEQFF. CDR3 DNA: TGTGCCAGCAGCCATGCCCGGACACCGATCCTCTACAATGAGCAGTTCTTC.

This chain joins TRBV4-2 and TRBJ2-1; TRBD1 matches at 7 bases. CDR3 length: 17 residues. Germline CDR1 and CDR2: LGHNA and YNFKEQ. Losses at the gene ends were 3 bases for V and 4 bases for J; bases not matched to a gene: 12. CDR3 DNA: TGTGCCAGCAGCCAGAATTCTCCGGGACAGCTTTACAATGAGCAGTTCTTC. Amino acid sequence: CASSQNSPGQLYNEQFF.

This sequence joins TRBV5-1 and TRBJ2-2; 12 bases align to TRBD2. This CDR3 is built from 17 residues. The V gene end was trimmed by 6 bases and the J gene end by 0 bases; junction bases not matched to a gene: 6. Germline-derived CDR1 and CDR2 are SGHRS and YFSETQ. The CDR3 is CASIQTSGGTNTGELFF. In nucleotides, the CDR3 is TGCGCCAGCATCCAGACTAGCGGGGGAACGAACACCGGGGAGCTGTTTTTT.